This passage covers 16 T cell receptor beta chains from one sample sequenced in a study of technical replicates of blood from a few donors. Assay used: immunoSEQ multiplex PCR; TCRdb lists only in-frame clones, some missing. The data hold tens of thousands of clones, with approximately 96% observed a single time. Material for sequencing was T cells isolated from PBMCs. These receptors all come from a human donor in good health.

The rearrangement uses TRBV4-1 and TRBJ2-1, with 8 bases lining up with TRBD1. Germline loops: CDR1 MGHRA, CDR2 YSYEKL. The CDR3 totals 16 residues. Losses at the gene ends were 3 bases for V and 5 bases for J; bases not matched to a gene: 9. The CDR3 is CASSHVGGTGNNEQFF. CDR3 in DNA: TGCGCCAGCAGCCACGTAGGCGGGACAGGTAACAATGAGCAGTTCTTC.

The V gene is TRBV11-3, the J gene TRBJ2-3, with 7 bases lining up with TRBD1. From germline, CDR1 is SGHNT and CDR2 YENEEA. This CDR3 region has 16 residues. With 5 bases clipped from V and 5 bases from J, the junction kept 13 bases outside the gene matches. The CDR3 coding sequence is TGTGCCAGCAGCCGAGGGGGCGCGACCCCGCGAGATACGCAGTATTTT. It specifies CASSRGGATPRDTQYF.

The rearrangement uses TRBV25-1 and TRBJ1-3, with a possible D match to TRBD1 (5 bases). Trimming took off 5 bases at V and 2 bases at J, with 13 bases between the two ends. The CDR3 runs to 15 residues. Germline CDR1 reads MGHDK; CDR2 reads SYGVNS. The CDR3 reads CASSLQVGTGNTIYF. The CDR3 DNA sequence: TGTGCCAGCAGTCTACAGGTGGGAACTGGAAACACCATATATTTT.

CDR3 in amino acids: CASSRTGENTEAFF. The CDR3 nucleotides read TGCGCCAGCAGCCGTACAGGTGAGAACACTGAAGCTTTCTTT. The rearrangement links TRBV5-1 to TRBJ1-1; TRBD1 is a possible D gene (5 bases). The ends were cut back, 4 bases at V and 1 base at J, with 11 bases in the middle. Germline CDR1 is SGHRS and CDR2 is YFSETQ. The CDR3 contains 14 residues.

The V and J genes are TRBV9 and TRBJ1-2; D unresolved. The germline V gene has CDR1 SGDLS and CDR2 YYNGEE. This CDR3 spans 12 amino acids. Trimming took off 3 bases at V and 2 bases at J, with 5 bases between the two ends. The CDR3 sequence: CASSAMNYGYTF. The CDR3 bases are TGTGCCAGCAGCGCCATGAACTATGGCTACACCTTC. Using reference TRBV9 and TRBJ1-2 for the parts outside the CDR3, the full variable domain is DSGVTQTPKHLITATGQRVTLRCSPRSGDLSVYWYQQSLDQGLQFLIQYYNGEERAKGNILERFSAQQFPDLHSELNLSSLELGDSALYFCASSAMNYGYTFGSGTRLTVV.

CDR3 DNA: TGTGCCAGCAGTTACTCGCGGTCGGGTCAGCCCCAGCATTTT. Translated: CASSYSRSGQPQHF. V usage is TRBV6-5 and J usage is TRBJ1-5; D call uncertain. The CDR3 has 14 amino acids. Deletions cut 0 bases from V and 6 bases from J, with 9 bases between. Germline CDR1 MNHEY, CDR2 SVGAGI.

V is TRBV27 and J is TRBJ1-2; 11 bases are a match to TRBD1. The ends lost 5 bases at V and 6 bases at J; junction bases unmatched: 8. CDR1 is MNHEY and CDR2 is SMNVEV in the germline V gene (reference sequence). The CDR3 totals 15 residues. The CDR3 sequence is CASSARTGGIDGYTF. CDR3 DNA sequence: TGTGCCAGCAGTGCCAGGACAGGGGGCATAGATGGCTACACCTTC.

The chain links TRBV6-1 to TRBJ2-7; no firm D call. CDR1 is MNHNS, CDR2 SASEGT, per germline. The CDR3 spans 14 residues. V lost 2 bases and J lost 0, with 8 bases in between. This CDR3 reads CASSEQQSSYEQYF. CDR3 bases: TGTGCCAGCAGTGAACAACAGAGCTCCTACGAGCAGTACTTC.

The chain is built from TRBV5-6 and TRBJ2-5; 7 nucleotides agree with TRBD1. CDR1 and CDR2 from the germline V gene are SGHDT and YYEEEE. Trimming took 5 bases from V and 2 from J; bases not matched to a gene: 12. The CDR3 has 16 amino acids. The CDR3 sequence: CASRDTDRAIQETQYF. DNA of the CDR3: TGTGCCAGCAGGGATACTGACAGGGCGATACAAGAGACCCAGTACTTC.

This chain uses TRBV6-5 with TRBJ1-2, with D possibly TRBD1 on 5 matching bases. CDR1 MNHEY and CDR2 SVGAGI come from the germline V gene. The CDR3 length is 15 residues. Trimming took off 4 bases at V and 8 bases at J, with 20 bases between the two ends. The chain's CDR3 is CASSSGAFGRGGYTF. CDR3 nucleotide sequence: TGTGCCAGCAGTTCGGGAGCCTTCGGAAGGGGCGGCTACACCTTC.

The chain links TRBV9 to TRBJ2-7, with D possibly TRBD2 on 6 matching bases. The germline V gene has CDR1 SGDLS and CDR2 YYNGEE. This CDR3 is built from 13 residues. V lost 0 bases to trimming and J lost 7 bases, with 11 bases between them. The CDR3 loop is CASSVGGRGEQYF. In nucleotides, the CDR3 is TGTGCCAGCAGCGTAGGAGGCCGGGGGGAGCAGTACTTC.

The chain uses TRBV27 and TRBJ1-6; a possible D gene is TRBD1 (6 bases). The V gene lost 1 base and the J gene lost 15 bases, with 19 bases spanning the gap. Germline CDR1 and CDR2: MNHEY and SMNVEV (reference sequence). This CDR3 is built from 15 residues. CDR3 amino acids: CASSLLRQGPFILHF. The CDR3 DNA sequence: TGTGCCAGCAGTTTATTGCGCCAGGGGCCCTTTATCCTCCACTTT.

The chain recombines TRBV10-2 with TRBJ2-7; 12 positions match TRBD2. With V trimmed by 6 bases and J by 1 base, 4 bases remained unmatched. Germline CDR1 is WSHSY and CDR2 is SAAADI. The CDR3 length is 15 residues. The CDR3 DNA reads as TGCGCCAGCAGCCTCGGACTAGCGGGATCCTACGAGCAGTACTTC. Protein: CASSLGLAGSYEQYF.

V usage is TRBV11-1 and J usage is TRBJ1-1; tentative D call: TRBD1 (6 bases). The germline V and J ends were trimmed by 5 bases and 9 bases, with 10 bases remaining between them. CDR1 is SGHAT and CDR2 is FQDESV in the germline V gene (reference sequence). The CDR3 runs to 11 residues. This chain's CDR3 is CASSEQGKAFF. CDR3 in DNA: TGTGCCAGCAGCGAACAGGGTAAAGCTTTCTTT.

This rearrangement joins TRBV7-9 to TRBJ2-1; tentatively, D is TRBD2 (5 bases). This CDR3 is 13 amino acids long. The V gene's germline CDR1 is SEHNR and CDR2 FQNEAQ (reference sequence). V was cut by 0 bases and J by 8 bases, with 8 bases left in between. The CDR3 loop is CASSLASEDEQFF. CDR3 bases: TGTGCCAGCAGCTTAGCTAGCGAGGATGAGCAGTTCTTC.

The J gene is TRBJ1-2, the V gene TRBV6-6, with D perhaps TRBD1 (6 bases). CDR1 MNHNY and CDR2 SVGAGI come from the germline V gene (reference sequence). V was trimmed by 6 bases and J by 3 bases, leaving 20 bases between them. CDR3 length equals 16 residues. CDR3 residues: CASSRQSGGAHYGYTF. The CDR3 DNA reads TGTGCCAGCAGCCGACAGAGTGGGGGCGCTCACTATGGCTACACCTTC.